This T cell receptor (beta chain) was found in a study of cytomegalovirus exposure and HLA in healthy donors. In regard to this clone: Its antigen remains unidentified.

The germline V gene has CDR1 MNHEY and CDR2 SVGAGI. Trimming took 8 bases from V and 0 from J, leaving 13 bases between them. The CDR3 spans 14 residues. Study results and caveats: Sequencing depth roughly uniform across donors was assumed in presence/absence analyses. Serostatus for CMV was the only available immune exposure information. Most CMV-associated TCR beta chains appeared HLA-restricted in a later analysis.

The PCR made use of 60 Vbeta and 13 Jbeta primers. TCRdb's copy holds only in-frame clones and misses some; the assay was immunoSEQ multiplex PCR. The sample holds 120,000 to 150,000 clones, about three quarters seen once. The sequencing sample was made of PBMCs. This rearrangement joins TRBV6-5 to TRBJ1-1; possibly TRBD1 for D (5 bases). This clonotype was sampled from a man aged 35-49 years in good health and CMV-seropositive. This CDR3 is CASRNQGMNTEAFF. The CDR3 bases are TGTGCCAGCCGAAATCAGGGAATGAACACTGAAGCTTTCTTT.